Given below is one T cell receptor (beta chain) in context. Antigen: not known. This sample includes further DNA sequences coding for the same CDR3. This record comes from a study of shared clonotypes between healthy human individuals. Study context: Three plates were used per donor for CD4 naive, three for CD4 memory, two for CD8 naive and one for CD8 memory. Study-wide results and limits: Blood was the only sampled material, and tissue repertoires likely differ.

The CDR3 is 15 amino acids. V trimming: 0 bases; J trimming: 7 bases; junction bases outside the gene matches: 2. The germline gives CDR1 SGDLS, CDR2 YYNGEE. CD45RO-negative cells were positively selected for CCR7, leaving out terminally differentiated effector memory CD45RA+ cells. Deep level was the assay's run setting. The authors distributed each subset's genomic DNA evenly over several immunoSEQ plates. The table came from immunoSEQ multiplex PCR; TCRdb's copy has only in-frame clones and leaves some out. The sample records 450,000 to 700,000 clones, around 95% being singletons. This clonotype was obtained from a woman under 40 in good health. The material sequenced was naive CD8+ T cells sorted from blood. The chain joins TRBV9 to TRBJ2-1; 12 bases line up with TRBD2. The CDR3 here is CASSVVGLAGNEQFF. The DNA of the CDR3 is TGTGCCAGCAGCGTAGTCGGACTAGCGGGAAATGAGCAGTTCTTC.